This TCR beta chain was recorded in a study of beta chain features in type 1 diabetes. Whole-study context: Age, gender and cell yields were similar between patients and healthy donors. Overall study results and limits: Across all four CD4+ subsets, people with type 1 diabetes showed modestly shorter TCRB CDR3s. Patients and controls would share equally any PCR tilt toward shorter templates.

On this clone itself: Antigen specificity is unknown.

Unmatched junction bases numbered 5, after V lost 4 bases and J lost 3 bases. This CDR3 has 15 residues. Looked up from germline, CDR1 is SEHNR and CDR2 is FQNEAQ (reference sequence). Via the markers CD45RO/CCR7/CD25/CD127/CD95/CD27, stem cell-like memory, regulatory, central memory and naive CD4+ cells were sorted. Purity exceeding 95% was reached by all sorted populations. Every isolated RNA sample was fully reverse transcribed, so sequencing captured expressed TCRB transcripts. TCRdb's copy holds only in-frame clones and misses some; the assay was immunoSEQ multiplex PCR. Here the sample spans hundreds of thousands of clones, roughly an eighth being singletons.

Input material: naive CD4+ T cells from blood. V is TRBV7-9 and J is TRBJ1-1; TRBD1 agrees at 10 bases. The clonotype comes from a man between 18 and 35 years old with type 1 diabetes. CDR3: CASSSRTGGDTEAFF. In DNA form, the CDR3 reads TGTGCCAGCAGCTCCCGGACAGGGGGGGACACTGAAGCTTTCTTT.